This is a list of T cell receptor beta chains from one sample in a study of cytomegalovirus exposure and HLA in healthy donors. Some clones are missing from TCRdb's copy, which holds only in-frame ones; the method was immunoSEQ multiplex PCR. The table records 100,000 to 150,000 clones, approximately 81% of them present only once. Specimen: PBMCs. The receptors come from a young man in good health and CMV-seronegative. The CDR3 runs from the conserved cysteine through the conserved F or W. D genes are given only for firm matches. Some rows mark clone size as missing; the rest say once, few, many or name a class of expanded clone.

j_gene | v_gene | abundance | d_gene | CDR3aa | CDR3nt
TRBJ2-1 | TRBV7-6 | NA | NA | CASSPWGAGEQFF | TGTGCCAGCAGCCCATGGGGTGCGGGGGAGCAGTTCTTC
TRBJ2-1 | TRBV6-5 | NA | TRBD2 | CASSYSRGLHEQFF | TGTGCCAGCAGTTACTCGAGGGGACTACATGAGCAGTTCTTC
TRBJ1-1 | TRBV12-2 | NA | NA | CASRLKQGGNSEAFF | TGTGCAAGTCGCTTAAAGCAGGGGGGAAATTCTGAAGCTTTCTTT
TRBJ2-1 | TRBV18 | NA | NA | CASSDYYNEQFF | TGTGCCAGCTCAGACTACTACAATGAGCAGTTCTTC
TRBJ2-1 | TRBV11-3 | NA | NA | CASSLRDSSYNEQFF | TGTGCCAGCAGCTTACGGGACTCGTCCTACAATGAGCAGTTCTTC
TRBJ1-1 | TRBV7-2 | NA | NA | CASSLGGSNTEAFF | TGTGCCAGCAGCCTTGGAGGTTCCAACACTGAAGCTTTCTTT
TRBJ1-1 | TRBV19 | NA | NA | CASSTQTGRDTEAFF | TGTGCCAGTAGTACGCAAACAGGGAGGGACACTGAAGCTTTCTTT
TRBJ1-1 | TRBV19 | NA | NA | CASSGRGIYTEAFF | TGTGCCAGTAGTGGGCGGGGTATTTACACTGAAGCTTTCTTT
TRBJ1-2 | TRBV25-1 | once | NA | CASSQAGSDLGYTF | TGTGCCAGCAGCCAGGCTGGATCCGACCTGGGCTACACCTTC
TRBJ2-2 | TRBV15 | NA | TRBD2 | CATSRTSAGELFF | TGTGCCACCAGCAGAACTAGCGCCGGGGAGCTGTTTTTT
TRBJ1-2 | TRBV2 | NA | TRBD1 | CASGAPGQGWLGYTF | TGTGCCAGCGGAGCCCCGGGACAGGGGTGGCTAGGCTACACCTTC
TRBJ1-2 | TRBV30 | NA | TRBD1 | CAWVHAGGRGYTF | TGTGCCTGGGTACATGCAGGGGGTCGGGGCTACACCTTC
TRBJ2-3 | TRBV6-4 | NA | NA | CASSDSDTDTQYF | TGTGCCAGCAGTGACTCCGACACGGATACGCAGTATTTT
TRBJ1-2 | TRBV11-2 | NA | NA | CASSLFLNYGYTF | TGTGCCAGCAGCTTATTCCTCAACTATGGCTACACCTTC
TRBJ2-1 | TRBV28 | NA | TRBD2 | CASSLSAGGNEQFF | TGTGCCAGCAGTTTATCAGCGGGAGGCAATGAGCAGTTCTTC
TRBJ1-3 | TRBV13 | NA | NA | CASSSQNTIYF | TGTGCCAGCAGCTCCCAAAACACCATATATTTT
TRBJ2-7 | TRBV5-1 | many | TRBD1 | CASSLEGQAASYEQYF | TGCGCCAGCAGCTTGGAAGGACAGGCTGCCTCCTACGAGCAGTACTTC
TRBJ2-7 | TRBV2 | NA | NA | CASSKYEGSEQYF | TGTGCCAGCAGTAAATATGAGGGCTCCGAGCAGTACTTC
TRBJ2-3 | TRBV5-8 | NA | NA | CASTPGSITDTQYF | TGTGCCAGCACCCCAGGTTCCATCACAGATACGCAGTATTTT
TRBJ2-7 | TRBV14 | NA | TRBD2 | CASSPEEREIGLDEQYF | TGTGCCAGCAGCCCCGAGGAGCGGGAGATAGGTCTGGACGAGCAGTACTTC
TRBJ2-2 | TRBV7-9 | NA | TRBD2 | CASSRTSDTGELFF | TGTGCCAGCAGCCGGACTAGCGACACCGGGGAGCTGTTTTTT
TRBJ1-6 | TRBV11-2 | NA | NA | CASSLEPGADSPLHF | TGTGCCAGCAGCTTAGAGCCAGGGGCGGATTCACCCCTCCACTTT
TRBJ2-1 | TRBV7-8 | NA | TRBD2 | CATREAGPYNEQFF | TGTGCCACTAGGGAAGCGGGACCCTACAATGAGCAGTTCTTC
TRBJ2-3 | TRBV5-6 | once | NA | CASSLDRRGGTDTQYF | TGTGCCAGCAGCTTGGATCGCAGGGGTGGTACAGATACGCAGTATTTT
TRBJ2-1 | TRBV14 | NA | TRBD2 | CASSQDPAASGTYNEQFF | TGTGCCAGCAGCCAAGACCCCGCGGCTAGCGGGACTTACAATGAGCAGTTCTTC
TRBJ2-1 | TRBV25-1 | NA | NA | CASIGAGPTNNEQFF | TGTGCCAGCATAGGGGCGGGACCCACGAACAATGAGCAGTTCTTC